Listed below are T cell receptor beta chains from one sample, sequenced in a study of regulatory T cells in long-lasting Graves disease. MiXCR, applied by TCRdb to the multiplex PCR reads, yields one record per CDR3 protein. The table has 300,000 to 500,000 distinct CDR3 sequences, around 20% seen once; the top ten hold 20%. The sample in question was peripheral blood mononuclear cells (PBMCs), obtained when the disease was refractory, from a patient treated with antithyroid drugs. These receptors originate from a female donor with Graves disease. Both conserved end residues are part of each CDR3. The D gene is left open where the match is weak. Rows may omit the clone size; those that give it use once, few, many or a size class.

size	V	J	D	DNA	CDR3
many	TRBV12-3/TRBV12-4	TRBJ1-2	NA	TGTGCCAGCAGTCCGGACAGAAAAAGGAGCTACACCTTC	CASSPDRKRSYTF
many	TRBV6-1	TRBJ2-7	NA	TGTGCCAGCAGTGAAGCCCCTTCAACGGGGTACGAGCAGTACTTC	CASSEAPSTGYEQYF
NA	TRBV6-1	TRBJ1-5	NA	TGTGCCAGCAGCCTTCGGGGGGGGGCGCTGAATCAGCCCCAGCATTTT	CASSLRGGALNQPQHF
NA	TRBV2	TRBJ2-7	NA	TGTGCCAGCAGTGAAGTTAGCGGATCCTACGAGCAGTACTTC	CASSEVSGSYEQYF
NA	TRBV9	TRBJ2-2	NA	TGTGCCAGCAGCGGGGTCCGAGCGTCCGGGGAGCTGTTTTTT	CASSGVRASGELFF
NA	TRBV28	TRBJ2-7	NA	TGTGCCAGCAGACCTCCCGGGGACGGCGAGCAGTACTTC	CASRPPGDGEQYF
NA	TRBV19	TRBJ1-5	NA	TGTGCCAGTAGTATAGGACAGGTTCTTAGCAATCAGCCCCAGCATTTT	CASSIGQVLSNQPQHF
few	TRBV30	TRBJ1-1	NA	TGTGCCTGGAGTGTAAGCTTGACACAGAACACTGAAGCTTTCTTT	CAWSVSLTQNTEAFF
many	TRBV11-2	TRBJ1-1	NA	TGTGCCAGCAGCCCGAGAGGCAGGGTAACTGAAGCTTTCTTT	CASSPRGRVTEAFF
NA	TRBV6-5	TRBJ2-7	TRBD2	TGTGCCAGCAGTACCGGACTAGCGGGCCTCTACGAGCAGTACTTC	CASSTGLAGLYEQYF
few	TRBV28	TRBJ1-4	NA	TGTGCCAGCAGTACCGAGGGGATTTTTGGAAAACTGTTTTTT	CASSTEGIFGKLFF
NA	TRBV30	TRBJ2-5	TRBD1	TGTGCCTGGAGTGATAGTCGCCGGGACAGGTCACTGCTGGTTGGCGAGACCCAGTACTTC	CAWSDSRRDRSLLVGETQYF
many	TRBV7-2	TRBJ2-7	NA	TGTGCCAGCAGCACCCCAACCGGCATTTCCTACGAGCAGTACTTC	CASSTPTGISYEQYF
NA	TRBV25-1	TRBJ2-6	NA	TGTATAGGGGGGCGAATGACATCGTCTGGGGCCAACGTCCTGACTTTC	CIGGRMTSSGANVLTF
few	TRBV6-1	TRBJ2-5	NA	TGTGCCAGCAGTGAACGGTGGGGGTACCAAGAGACCCAGTACTTC	CASSERWGYQETQYF
many	TRBV28	TRBJ1-5	NA	TGTGCCAGCAGTCCCCAGAGGGGCAGCAATCAGCCCCAGCATTTT	CASSPQRGSNQPQHF
few	TRBV13	TRBJ1-2	TRBD1	TGTGCCAGCAGCTTAGGAACATGGACAGGGGAGGGGAACTATGGCTACACCTTC	CASSLGTWTGEGNYGYTF
many	TRBV28	TRBJ1-4	NA	TGTGCCAGCAGCTTACCGGAATTTAATGAAAAACTGTTTTTT	CASSLPEFNEKLFF
few	TRBV7-9	TRBJ2-7	TRBD2	TGTGCCAGCAGCTTAGGGGGACTAGCGGGCAGCTCCTACGAGCAGTACTTC	CASSLGGLAGSSYEQYF
NA	TRBV6-5	TRBJ2-7	NA	TGTGCCAGCAAATTTCCCGGACAGACCGCTGAGCAGTACTTC	CASKFPGQTAEQYF
NA	TRBV2	TRBJ1-6	NA	TGTGCCAGCTCACCCCGTACCGCAGATCTTTATTCACCCCTCCACTTT	CASSPRTADLYSPLHF
many	TRBV27	TRBJ1-1	NA	TGTGCCAGCAGTTTATGGCCAGGGGCTGAAGCTTTCTTT	CASSLWPGAEAFF
many	TRBV28	TRBJ2-2	NA	TGTGCCAGCACCTTTAGCGGACGCGAGGGCACCGGGGAGCTGTTTTTT	CASTFSGREGTGELFF
NA	TRBV7-9	TRBJ2-4	NA	TGTGCCAGCAGCCTGCCGCGGGGCATTCAGTACTTC	CASSLPRGIQYF
few	TRBV20-1	TRBJ1-5	TRBD1	TGCAGTGCCAGCAGGGGGCAGGTAAATCAGCCCCAGCATTTT	CSASRGQVNQPQHF
many	TRBV7-3	TRBJ2-5	NA	TGTGCCAGCAGCAGGGGGGTCCAAGAGACCCAGTACTTC	CASSRGVQETQYF
NA	TRBV19	TRBJ1-4	NA	TGTGCCAGTAGACACTCAACAATCTCAACTAATGAAAAACTGTTTTTT	CASRHSTISTNEKLFF
few	TRBV9	TRBJ2-7	TRBD1	TGTGCCAGCAGCGTAGAGGTCGGGACAGGTTCCTACGAGCAGTACTTC	CASSVEVGTGSYEQYF
many	TRBV6-2/TRBV6-3	TRBJ1-5	NA	TGTGCCAGCAGTTCCCAGCAGGGATCTAGCAATCAGCCCCAGCATTTT	CASSSQQGSSNQPQHF
NA	TRBV18	TRBJ2-7	TRBD1	TGTGCCAGCGCCCCGGGACAGATCTCCGAGCAGTACTTC	CASAPGQISEQYF
many	TRBV27	TRBJ1-2	NA	TGTGCCAGCAGTTCAGGAGATGGCTACACCTTC	CASSSGDGYTF
many	TRBV28	TRBJ2-6	NA	TGTGCCAGCAGGGGGAGGACAGCAATCTCTGGGGCCAACGTCCTGACTTTC	CASRGRTAISGANVLTF
NA	TRBV7-8	TRBJ2-2	TRBD2	TGTGCCAGCAGCTACACTAGCGTAGGCGGGGAGCTGTTTTTT	CASSYTSVGGELFF
many	TRBV11-3	TRBJ2-5	NA	TGTGCCAGCAGCTTAGTTTTCCCCGGGGCCCAGTACTTC	CASSLVFPGAQYF
many	TRBV7-2	TRBJ2-5	TRBD2	TGTGCCAGCAGCTTAAGTCGACTAGCGGGAGCGGGGGAGACCCAGTACTTC	CASSLSRLAGAGETQYF
few	TRBV12-3/TRBV12-4	TRBJ2-7	TRBD2	TGTGCCAGCAGTCCAACTAGCGGGAGTAGGTACGAGCAGTACTTC	CASSPTSGSRYEQYF
few	TRBV4-3	TRBJ1-1	NA	TGCGCCAGCAGCCAAGAACGCCTAGGGAATGAAGCTTTCTTT	CASSQERLGNEAFF
NA	TRBV7-9	TRBJ2-5	NA	TGTGCCAGCAGCCGCCCAGGGGGGTTTTTCGGTACGACCCAGTACTTC	CASSRPGGFFGTTQYF
many	TRBV7-2	TRBJ2-7	NA	TGTGCCAGCAGCTTAGGTGCAGGAGGACCCTACGAGCAGTACTTC	CASSLGAGGPYEQYF
few	TRBV12-3/TRBV12-4	TRBJ1-1	TRBD1	TGTGCCAGCAGTTTAGCCAGGGGGCAGGGTGGCACTGAAGCTTTCTTT	CASSLARGQGGTEAFF
many	TRBV27	TRBJ1-1	TRBD1	TGTGCCAGCAGTTCCACAGGGGTGGGGAACACTGAAGCTTTCTTT	CASSSTGVGNTEAFF
many	TRBV2	TRBJ2-7	NA	TGTGCCAGCAGCCGGGCAGAGACCTCCTACGAGCAGTACTTC	CASSRAETSYEQYF
many	TRBV7-9	TRBJ2-7	NA	TGTGCCAGCTCACCAGGATGGGCATACGAGCAGTACTTC	CASSPGWAYEQYF
many	TRBV7-2	TRBJ2-5	NA	TGTGCCAGCAGCACATGGGAGCGGGAGACCCAGTACTTC	CASSTWERETQYF
NA	TRBV28	TRBJ2-7	TRBD2	TGTGCCAGCAGTTTATCCCTTGGGACTAGCGGGACCTCCTACGAGCAGCACTTC	CASSLSLGTSGTSYEQHF
many	TRBV3-1	TRBJ2-5	TRBD1	TGTGCCAGCAGCCAATTCACCTACAGGGGCCGAGAGACCCAGTACTTC	CASSQFTYRGRETQYF
few	TRBV29-1	TRBJ2-1	TRBD2	TGCAGCGTTGAAAGACTAGCGGGAGACAATGAGCAGTTCTTC	CSVERLAGDNEQFF
NA	TRBV7-2	TRBJ2-3	TRBD2	TGTGCCAGCAGCTTAGTGGGGCGGGAGGGCAGAGATACGCAGTATTTT	CASSLVGREGRDTQYF
many	TRBV6-5	TRBJ2-7	TRBD2	TGTGCCAGCAGTTACTCGAATAGCGGGAGGCCCAACTACGAGCAGTACTTC	CASSYSNSGRPNYEQYF
NA	TRBV27	TRBJ1-1	NA	TGTGCCAGCAGTTTATCGCCTCCAGGGGCAATCCCCCCAGCTTTCTTT	CASSLSPPGAIPPAFF
many	TRBV11-2	TRBJ2-4	NA	TGTGCCAGCAGCTTGGGGTATGGGAGAGACATTCAGTACTTC	CASSLGYGRDIQYF